The sequence of this T cell receptor beta chain was determined in a study of cytomegalovirus exposure and HLA in healthy donors. The V and J ends lost 3 bases and 6 bases, in that order; junction bases with no gene match: 6. CDR1 and CDR2 from the germline V gene are LNHDA and SQIVND (reference sequence). The CDR3 length is 15 residues. Overall study results and limits: Cytomegalovirus association was assigned to some 160 TCR beta chains. Upon later analysis, TCR association rates were observed to vary by HLA locus, being highest for DRB1 and lowest for HLA-C. It emerged from a later analysis that several of the most significant clusters appeared to be linked to common viral pathogens. Sequencing artifact likely explains a cluster of highly shared sequence variants.

Note on this clone: What it binds is not known.

Both 60 Vbeta primers and 13 Jbeta primers went into the PCR. The data were produced by immunoSEQ multiplex PCR, yet TCRdb's version contains in-frame clones alone and is incomplete. The sample lists some 110,000 clones, roughly 80% occurring once. The sequence came from a man aged 45-65 years in good health and CMV-seronegative. Sequencing was carried out using PBMCs. This rearrangement joins TRBV19 to TRBJ2-5; 11 bases line up with TRBD2. Here the CDR3 DNA reads TGTGCCAGTAGTATTGCTAGCGGGGGGTTGAAGACCCAGTACTTC. Its translation is CASSIASGGLKTQYF. Drawing the rest from reference TRBV19 and TRBJ2-5, the complete variable domain is DGGITQSPKYLFRKEGQNVTLSCEQNLNHDAMYWYRQDPGQGLRLIYYSQIVNDFQKGDIAEGYSVSREKKESFPLTVTSAQKNPTAFYLCASSIASGGLKTQYFGPGTRLLVL.